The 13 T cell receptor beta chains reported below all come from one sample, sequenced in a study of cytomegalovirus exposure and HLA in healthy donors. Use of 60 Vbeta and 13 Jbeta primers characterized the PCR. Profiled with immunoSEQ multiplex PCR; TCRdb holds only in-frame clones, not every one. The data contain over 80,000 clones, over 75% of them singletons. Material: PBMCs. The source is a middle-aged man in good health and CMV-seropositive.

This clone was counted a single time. In DNA, the CDR3 is TGTGCCAGCAGCTTACGCGGGGGCGGCGGAAACACCATATATTTT. Its protein product is CASSLRGGGGNTIYF. V gene TRBV7-2 combines with J gene TRBJ1-3; TRBD1 might be the D (6 bases). This CDR3 has 15 amino acids. Trimming left V 2 bases short and J 4 bases short, with 12 bases between. CDR1 and CDR2 from the germline V gene are SGHTA and FQGNSA.

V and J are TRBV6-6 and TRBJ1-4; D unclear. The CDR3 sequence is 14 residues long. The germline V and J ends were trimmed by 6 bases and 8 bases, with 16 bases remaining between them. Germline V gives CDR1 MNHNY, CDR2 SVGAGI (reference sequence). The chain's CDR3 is CASSLPGSREKLFF. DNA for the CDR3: TGTGCCAGCAGCCTTCCCGGGAGTAGGGAAAAACTGTTTTTT.

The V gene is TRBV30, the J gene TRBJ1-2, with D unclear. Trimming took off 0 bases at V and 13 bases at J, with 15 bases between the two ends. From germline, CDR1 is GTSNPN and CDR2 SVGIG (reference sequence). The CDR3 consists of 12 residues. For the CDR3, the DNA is TGTGCCTGGAGTGTACAAGTAGAGAGCGTCACCTTC. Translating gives CAWSVQVESVTF. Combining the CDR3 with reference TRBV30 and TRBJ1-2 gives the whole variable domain SQTIHQWPATLVQPVGSPLSLECTVEGTSNPNLYWYRQAAGRGLQLLFYSVGIGQISSEVPQNLSASRPQDRQFILSSKKLLLSDSGFYLCAWSVQVESVTFGSGTRLTVV.

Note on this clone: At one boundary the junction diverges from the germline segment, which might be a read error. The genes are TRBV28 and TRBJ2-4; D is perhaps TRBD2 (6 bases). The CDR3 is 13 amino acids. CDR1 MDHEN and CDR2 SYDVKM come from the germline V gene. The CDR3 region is CAGSFAGRNIQYF. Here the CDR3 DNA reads TGTGCCGGCAGTTTTGCGGGGCGGAACATTCAGTACTTC.

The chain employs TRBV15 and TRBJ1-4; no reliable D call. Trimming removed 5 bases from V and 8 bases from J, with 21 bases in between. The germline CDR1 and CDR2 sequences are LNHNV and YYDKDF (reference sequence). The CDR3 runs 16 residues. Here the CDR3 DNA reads TGTGCCACCAGCCAATTAGAAGGCCGGGGTCGGGAAAAACTGTTTTTT. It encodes CATSQLEGRGREKLFF.

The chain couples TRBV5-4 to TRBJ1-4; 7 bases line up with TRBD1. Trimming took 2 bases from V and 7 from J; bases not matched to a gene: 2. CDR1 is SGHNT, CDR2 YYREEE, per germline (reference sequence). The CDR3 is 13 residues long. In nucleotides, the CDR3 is TGTGCCAGCAGCTTACCAGGGGGTGAAAAACTGTTTTTT. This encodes CASSLPGGEKLFF.

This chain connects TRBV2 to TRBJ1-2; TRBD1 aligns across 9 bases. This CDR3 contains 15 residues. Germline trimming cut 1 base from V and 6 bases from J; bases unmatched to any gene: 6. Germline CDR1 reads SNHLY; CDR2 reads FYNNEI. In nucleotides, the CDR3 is TGTGCCAGCAGTGAAGAACAGGGGGCATCTGATGGCTACACCTTC. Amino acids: CASSEEQGASDGYTF.

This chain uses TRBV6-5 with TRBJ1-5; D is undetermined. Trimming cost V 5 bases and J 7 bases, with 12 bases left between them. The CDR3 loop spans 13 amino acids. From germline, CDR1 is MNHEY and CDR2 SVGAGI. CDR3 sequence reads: CASSPTPGQPQHF. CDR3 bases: TGTGCCAGCAGTCCGACTCCGGGACAGCCCCAGCATTTT.

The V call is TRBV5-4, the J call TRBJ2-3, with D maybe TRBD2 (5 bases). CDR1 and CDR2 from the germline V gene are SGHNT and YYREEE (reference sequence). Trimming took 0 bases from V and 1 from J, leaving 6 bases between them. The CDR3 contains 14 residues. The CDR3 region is CASSLEGGTDTQYF. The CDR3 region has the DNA TGTGCCAGCAGCTTGGAGGGAGGCACAGATACGCAGTATTTT.

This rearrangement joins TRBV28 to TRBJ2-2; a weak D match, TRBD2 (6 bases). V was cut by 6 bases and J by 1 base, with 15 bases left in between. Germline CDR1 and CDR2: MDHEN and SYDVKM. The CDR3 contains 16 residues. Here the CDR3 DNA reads TGTGCCAGCAGCCCTCATTCCGGGAGGAACACCGGGGAGCTGTTTTTT. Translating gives CASSPHSGRNTGELFF.

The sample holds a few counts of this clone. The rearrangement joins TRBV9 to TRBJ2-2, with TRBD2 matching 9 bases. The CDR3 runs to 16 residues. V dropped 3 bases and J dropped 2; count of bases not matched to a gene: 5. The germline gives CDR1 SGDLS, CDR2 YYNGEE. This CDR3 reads CASSELAGRNTGELFF. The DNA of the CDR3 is TGTGCCAGCAGCGAACTAGCGGGCCGAAACACCGGGGAGCTGTTTTTT.

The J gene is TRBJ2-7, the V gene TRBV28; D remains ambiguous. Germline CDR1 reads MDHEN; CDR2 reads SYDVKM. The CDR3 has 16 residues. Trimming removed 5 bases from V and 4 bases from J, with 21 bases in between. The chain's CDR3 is CASSPTAVRPQYEQYF. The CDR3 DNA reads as TGTGCCAGCAGTCCCACAGCAGTCCGGCCCCAATACGAGCAGTACTTC.

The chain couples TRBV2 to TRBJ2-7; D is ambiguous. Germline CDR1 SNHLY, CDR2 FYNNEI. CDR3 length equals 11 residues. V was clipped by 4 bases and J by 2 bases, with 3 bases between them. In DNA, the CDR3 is TGTGCCAGCAGTGCAACCTACGAGCAGTACTTC. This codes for CASSATYEQYF. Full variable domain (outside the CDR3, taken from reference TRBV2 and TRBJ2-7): EPEVTQTPSHQVTQMGQEVILRCVPISNHLYFYWYRQILGQKVEFLVSFYNNEISEKSEIFDDQFSVERPDGSNFTLKIRSTKLEDSAMYFCASSATYEQYFGPGTRLTVT.